Here is one T cell receptor (beta chain) with its context. This specimen belongs to a study of cytomegalovirus exposure and HLA in healthy donors. With 60 Vbeta and 13 Jbeta primers, the PCR was carried out. Here immunoSEQ multiplex PCR was the method, and the copy in TCRdb shows in-frame clones only, minus some. The repertoire holds hundreds of thousands of clones, with 65% to 85% as singletons. With 5 bases clipped from V and 2 bases from J, the junction kept 2 bases outside the gene matches. Germline loops: CDR1 MDHEN, CDR2 SYDVKM. The CDR3 length is 14 residues. The sequence was collected from a female donor in good health and CMV-seronegative. The V gene is TRBV28, the J gene TRBJ2-7, with TRBD2 identical over 11 bases. Sequenced input: PBMCs. The CDR3: CASSISGRAYEQYF. CDR3 in DNA: TGTGCCAGCAGTATTAGCGGGAGGGCCTACGAGCAGTACTTC. Filled out from reference TRBV28 and TRBJ2-7, the complete variable domain reads DVKVTQSSRYLVKRTGEKVFLECVQDMDHENMFWYRQDPGLGLRLIYFSYDVKMKEKGDIPEGYSVSREKKERFSLILESASTNQTSMYLCASSISGRAYEQYFGPGTRLTVT.